Given below is one T cell receptor beta chain in context. Its antigen is unidentified. The sample belongs to a study of T-cell memory formation after mild COVID-19. It was 5'RACE with constant-segment primers that produced the TCR alpha and TCR beta cDNA libraries, which carried sample barcodes and UMIs. TCRdb recomputed calls from the 5' RACE reads with MiXCR, one row per CDR3 protein. The sample lists 470,000 or so distinct CDR3 sequences, 15% to 20% occurring once. General study points: Day 15 to 85 contracting clones showed balanced CD4/CD8; day 15 to 37 expanders favored CD4+. Researchers found some responding clones in pre-infection memory, a sign that cross-reactive memory joined. CD8+ contracting clones occupied EMRA, while CD4+ ones occupied mainly CM and EM.

This CDR3 is 15 amino acids long. V was clipped by 3 bases and J by 8 bases, with 17 bases between them. CDR1 and CDR2 from the germline V gene are SNHLY and FYNNEI. Sequenced: PBMCs or a T cell subset sorted from them (not recorded which). The receptor comes from a man aged 18-30 years who had mild COVID-19 (a few samples of this study predate the infection). Cell type and time point are not known. This chain connects TRBV2 to TRBJ2-1, with D perhaps matching TRBD1 (5 bases). Here the CDR3 DNA reads TGTGCCAGCAGTGAGAGTGGGGCCCAAGTTGATGAGCAGTTCTTC. Its protein is CASSESGAQVDEQFF.